The source of this T cell receptor (beta chain) is a study of cytomegalovirus exposure and HLA in healthy donors. The PCR used 60 Vbeta and 13 Jbeta primers. Some clones are missing from TCRdb's copy, which holds only in-frame ones; the method was immunoSEQ multiplex PCR. The repertoire table contains approximately 140,000 clones. Study-level findings and limits: Available immune exposure information was restricted to CMV serostatus only.

As concerns this clone: Antigen specificity is unknown.

Per the germline V gene, CDR1 is SGHDN and CDR2 is FVKESK. The length of the CDR3 is 12 residues. Trimming stripped 6 bases from V and 8 bases from J, with 13 bases between. This chain joins TRBV14 and TRBJ1-2, with a weak D call TRBD1 (6 bases). The sample comprised PBMCs. This TCR was sampled from a woman between 35 and 50 years old in good health and CMV-seronegative. DNA for the CDR3: TGTGCCAGCAGTCGGACAGCTGAGGGCTACACCTTC. Amino acid sequence: CASSRTAEGYTF. Combining the CDR3 with reference TRBV14 and TRBJ1-2 gives the whole variable domain EAGVTQFPSHSVIEKGQTVTLRCDPISGHDNLYWYRRVMGKEIKFLLHFVKESKQDESGMPNNRFLAERTGGTYSTLKVQPAELEDSGVYFCASSRTAEGYTFGSGTRLTVV.